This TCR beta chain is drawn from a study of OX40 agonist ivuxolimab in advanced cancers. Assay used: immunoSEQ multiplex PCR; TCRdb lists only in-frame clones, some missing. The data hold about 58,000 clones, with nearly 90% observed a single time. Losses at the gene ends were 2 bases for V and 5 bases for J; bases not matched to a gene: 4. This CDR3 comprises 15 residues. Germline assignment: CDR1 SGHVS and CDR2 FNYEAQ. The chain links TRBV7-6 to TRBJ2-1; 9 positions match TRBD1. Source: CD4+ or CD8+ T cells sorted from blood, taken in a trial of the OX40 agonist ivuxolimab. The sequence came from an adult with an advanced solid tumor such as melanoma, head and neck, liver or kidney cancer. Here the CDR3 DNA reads TGTGCCAGCAGCTTAAGGGACAGGGACCACAATGAGCAGTTCTTC. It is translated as CASSLRDRDHNEQFF. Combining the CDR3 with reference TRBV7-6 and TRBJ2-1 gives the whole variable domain GAGVSQSPRYKVTKRGQDVALRCDPISGHVSLYWYRQALGQGPEFLTYFNYEAQQDKSGLPNDRFSAERPEGSISTLTIQRTEQRDSAMYRCASSLRDRDHNEQFFGPGTRLTVL.